A single sample is the source of the 6 T cell receptor beta chains below, sequenced in a study of T-cell memory formation after mild COVID-19. In TCRdb, the 5' RACE reads were re-called with MiXCR into one record per CDR3 protein. The table has roughly 510,000 distinct CDR3 sequences, 17% seen once. Sequencing used PBMCs or a T cell subset sorted from them (not recorded which). Receptors originate from an adult woman who had mild COVID-19 (a few samples of this study predate the infection). Cell type and time point are not known.

The chain links TRBV20-1 to TRBJ2-7; D may be TRBD1 (6 bases). Looked up from germline, CDR1 is DFQATT and CDR2 is SNEGSKA (reference sequence). V was trimmed by 1 base and J by 5 bases, leaving 15 bases between them. The CDR3 contains 14 residues. The CDR3 DNA follows: TGCAGTGCTAGAGTGGAACAGGGCTTCGACGAGCAGTACTTC. This translates into CSARVEQGFDEQYF.

The chain is built from TRBV9 and TRBJ2-2, with a weak D call TRBD2 (5 bases). CDR1 SGDLS and CDR2 YYNGEE come from the germline V gene. This CDR3 comprises 16 residues. V lost 0 bases and J lost 1, with 10 bases in between. The CDR3 nucleotides read TGTGCCAGCAGCGTAGGTCTAGCAGGGAACACCGGGGAGCTGTTTTTT. Its translation: CASSVGLAGNTGELFF.

The chain joins TRBV6-6 to TRBJ2-3; maybe TRBD1 (5 bases). CDR1 MNHNY and CDR2 SVGAGI come from the germline V gene (reference sequence). V was shortened by 6 bases and J by 2 bases, with 12 bases between the two germline ends. The CDR3 totals 14 residues. CDR3 sequence reads: CASRIDSYTDTQYF. DNA for the CDR3: TGTGCCAGCAGAATAGACAGCTACACAGATACGCAGTATTTT.

This clonotype was observed a handful of times. The CDR3 region has the DNA TGCAGTGCTAGAGACCGGACTAGCGACTACAACAATGAGCAGTTCTTC. Translation: CSARDRTSDYNNEQFF. The V and J genes are TRBV20-1 and TRBJ2-1; 9 bases match TRBD2. Germline values: CDR1 DFQATT, CDR2 SNEGSKA (reference sequence). J was trimmed by 5 bases and V by 0 bases; bases with no gene match: 8. This CDR3 is 16 amino acids long.

The table lists this clonotype with a few counts. The chain combines TRBV4-1 with TRBJ2-7; no clear D. CDR1 and CDR2 (germline): MGHRA, YSYEKL. The CDR3 length is 15 residues. Trimming took 1 base from V and 4 from J, leaving 14 bases between them. The CDR3 bases are TGCGCCAGCAGCCAAGTTCCAGCAGGAAGTTACGAGCAGTACTTC. Residues: CASSQVPAGSYEQYF.

The V gene is TRBV6-2 or TRBV6-3, the J gene TRBJ2-7; TRBD2 matches at 10 bases. CDR3 length: 13 residues. The V gene end was trimmed by 9 bases and the J gene end by 3 bases; junction bases not matched to a gene: 5. The germline V gene encodes CDR1 MNHEY and CDR2 SVGEGT. As DNA, the CDR3 is TGTGCCAGTCTAGCGGGAGAGCTCTACGAGCAGTACTTC. The encoded protein is CASLAGELYEQYF.